This TCR beta chain originates from a study of blood T cell repertoires in COVID-19. The table came from immunoSEQ multiplex PCR; TCRdb's copy has only in-frame clones and leaves some out. The sample comprises more than 350,000 clones, about 88% of which are singletons, and roughly 1.4% rests with the top ten. V dropped 4 bases and J dropped 5; count of bases not matched to a gene: 11. Germline V gene lookup returns CDR1 SGDLS and CDR2 YYNGEE. The CDR3 spans 15 residues. Participants were placed into cohorts based on the clinical history they reported. J is TRBJ1-1 and V is TRBV9; 7 bases agree with TRBD1. The TCR sequence derives from a woman under 30 who had been exposed to COVID-19. The sequencing input was PBMCs or T cells enriched from blood (not recorded which). CDR3: CASSTRLTGLTEAFF. CDR3 DNA sequence: TGTGCCAGCAGCACCCGGCTGACAGGGCTAACTGAAGCTTTCTTT. Combining the CDR3 with reference TRBV9 and TRBJ1-1 gives the whole variable domain DSGVTQTPKHLITATGQRVTLRCSPRSGDLSVYWYQQSLDQGLQFLIQYYNGEERAKGNILERFSAQQFPDLHSELNLSSLELGDSALYFCASSTRLTGLTEAFFGQGTRLTVV.